This T cell receptor beta chain was profiled in a study of T cells in Graves' hyperthyroidism and ophthalmopathy. Germline-derived CDR1 and CDR2 are SGHRS and YFSETQ. V gave up 4 bases and J gave up 4 bases; unmatched junction bases: 4. The CDR3 loop spans 13 amino acids. This clonotype was found many times. Amplification yielded TCR beta CDR3 regions, with RNA transcripts as the source. The HTBI primer set served for first-round RT-PCR of the TCR CDR3. A single record per CDR3 protein comes from TCRdb applying MiXCR to the multiplex PCR reads. The sample contains about 760,000 distinct CDR3 sequences, about a third of which appear only once.

The receptor was isolated from a woman aged 40 to 50 with Graves' hyperthyroidism. Specimen: blood. V is TRBV5-1 and J is TRBJ1-1; 7 positions agree with TRBD1. CDR3 nucleotides: TGCGCCAGCAGCCCCGGGACAGCCACTGAAGCTTTCTTT. It yields the protein CASSPGTATEAFF.